Given below is one TCR beta chain in context. The junction and the germline gene differ at one end; a read error may be behind it. This sample is drawn from a study of blood T cell repertoires in COVID-19. Study in general: Nucleic acid was either cDNA or gDNA, and it came from T cells, B-cell-depleted T cells, or PBMCs.

This CDR3 spans 10 amino acids. Germline CDR1 is MGHDK and CDR2 is SYGVNS. Measured with immunoSEQ multiplex PCR; TCRdb has only the in-frame clones, and not every one. The profile shows over 150,000 clones, about 80% of them singletons. Sequencing input: PBMCs or T cells enriched from blood (not recorded which). This TCR was sampled from a man between 35 and 55 years old who had recovered from COVID-19. This chain joins TRBV25-1 and TRBJ1-2; D is possibly TRBD1 (5 bases). The CDR3 nucleotides are TGTGCCAGCAGTGAATATGCAGGGTCCTTC. Its translation: CASSEYAGSF.